This passage covers 30 T cell receptor beta chains from one sample sequenced in a study of shared clonotypes between healthy human individuals. Clones were sequenced by immunoSEQ multiplex PCR, and TCRdb holds only the in-frame ones, with some missing. The sample gives around 2.1 million clones, about 92% of which show up once; approximately 1.7% is in the top ten. Naive CD8 cells were CD45RO-negative, positively selected for CCR7, excluding terminally differentiated effector memory CD45RA+ cells. Sequencing used naive CD8+ T cells from PBMCs. The source is a man in his late teens or twenties in good health. Some clones in this sample may be carry-over from other donors' samples.

V gene TRBV19 combines with J gene TRBJ2-3; D is possibly TRBD2 (5 bases). Trimming took 10 bases from V and 4 from J, leaving 30 bases between them. The CDR3 has 18 amino acids. The germline gives CDR1 LNHDA, CDR2 SQIVND (reference sequence). CDR3 DNA sequence: TGTGCCACCACAAATTACTTGGCCCGGGGTGGTGGCGCAGATACGCAGTATTTT. Translation: CATTNYLARGGGADTQYF.

The sample holds one count of this clone. This sample includes further DNA sequences coding for the same CDR3. Written as DNA, the CDR3 is TGTGCCAGCAGTTTACAGGGGGCGATCTACGAGCAGTACTTC. Its protein product is CASSLQGAIYEQYF. V and J are TRBV27 and TRBJ2-7; 8 bases fit TRBD1. In germline, CDR1 is MNHEY, CDR2 SMNVEV (reference sequence). V trimming: 2 bases; J trimming: 3 bases; junction bases outside the gene matches: 3. The CDR3 runs to 14 residues.

V and J are TRBV7-3 and TRBJ1-1, with D tentatively TRBD1 (6 bases). Trimming cost V 6 bases and J 0 bases, with 11 bases left between them. Germline lookup yields CDR1 SGHTA and CDR2 FQGTGA. The CDR3 contains 14 residues. CDR3 DNA sequence: TGTGCCAGCAGACTTGGACAGTTGAACACTGAAGCTTTCTTT. Translated, it gives CASRLGQLNTEAFF. The full variable domain, with the rest looked up from reference TRBV7-3 and TRBJ1-1, is GAGVSQTPSNKVTEKGKYVELRCDPISGHTALYWYRQSLGQGPEFLIYFQGTGAADDSGLPNDRFFAVRPEGSVSTLKIQRTERGDSAVYLCASRLGQLNTEAFFGQGTRLTVV.

This chain uses TRBV4-1 with TRBJ2-7; TRBD1 is a possible D gene (6 bases). This CDR3 is built from 17 residues. V shed 1 base and J shed 10 bases, with 26 bases lying between them. CDR1 is MGHRA and CDR2 is YSYEKL in the germline V gene. CDR3 loop: CASSQVNRVGSDPGQYF. The CDR3 DNA follows: TGCGCCAGCAGCCAAGTCAACAGGGTGGGGTCCGACCCGGGTCAGTACTTC.

V is TRBV19 and J is TRBJ1-3; D not certain. V lost 6 bases and J lost 1, with 7 bases in between. Germline CDR1 and CDR2: LNHDA and SQIVND (reference sequence). The CDR3 length is 13 residues. CDR3 residues: CASSYRSGNTIYF. CDR3 coding DNA: TGTGCCAGTAGCTACAGATCTGGAAACACCATATATTTT.

This chain joins TRBV11-2 and TRBJ2-1; 10 nucleotides agree with TRBD2. This CDR3 region has 19 residues. With V trimmed by 0 bases and J by 5 bases, 13 bases remained unmatched. CDR1 is SGHAT, CDR2 FQNNGV, per germline. CDR3 DNA sequence: TGTGCCAGCAGCTTAGATGTCCTAGCGGGAGTTTGGATTAACAATGAGCAGTTCTTC. It encodes CASSLDVLAGVWINNEQFF. Based on the CDR3 plus reference TRBV11-2 and TRBJ2-1, the full variable domain is EAGVAQSPRYKIIEKRQSVAFWCNPISGHATLYWYQQILGQGPKLLIQFQNNGVVDDSQLPKDRFSAERLKGVDSTLKIQPAKLEDSAVYLCASSLDVLAGVWINNEQFFGPGTRLTVL.

The V gene is TRBV7-8, the J gene TRBJ1-1; maybe TRBD1 (5 bases). V lost 5 bases and J lost 4, with 17 bases in between. CDR3 length equals 15 residues. Germline lookup yields CDR1 SGHVS and CDR2 FQNEAQ. CDR3: CASSPAPGRSTEAFF. For the CDR3, the DNA is TGTGCCAGCAGCCCCGCCCCAGGGCGTAGCACTGAAGCTTTCTTT.

The chain is built from TRBV27 and TRBJ1-5; D is ambiguous. The V end lost 1 base, the J end lost 5 bases, and 12 bases lay between the germline ends. This CDR3 contains 15 residues. Germline-derived CDR1 and CDR2 are MNHEY and SMNVEV (reference sequence). CDR3 protein: CASSLLGRMDQPQHF. In DNA, the CDR3 is TGTGCCAGCAGTTTATTGGGTAGGATGGATCAGCCCCAGCATTTT.

The chain combines TRBV6-5 with TRBJ2-1; 7 nucleotides line up with TRBD1. Trimming at V came to 6 bases and at J to 7 bases, leaving 9 bases not matched to a gene. This CDR3 has 14 amino acids. The germline gives CDR1 MNHEY, CDR2 SVGAGI. CDR3 DNA: TGTGCCAGCAGATTCTCGGGACAGCTTAATGAGCAGTTCTTC. It yields the protein CASRFSGQLNEQFF.

Of note for this clone: One end of the junction fails to match germline, which may point to a read error. This chain links TRBV7-9 with TRBJ2-7; the D gene is possibly TRBD2 (7 bases). The germline CDR1 and CDR2 sequences are SEHNR and FQNEAQ (reference sequence). This CDR3 region has 13 residues. The chain's CDR3 is CASSLADSGKLCF. CDR3 sequence (DNA): TGTGCCAGCAGCTTAGCGGACAGCGGGAAACTATGCTTC.

The gene calls are TRBV27 and TRBJ2-7; maybe TRBD2 (5 bases). Germline CDR1 is MNHEY and CDR2 is SMNVEV (reference sequence). V lost 2 bases, J lost 2 bases, and 13 bases lay in between. CDR3 length: 15 residues. The CDR3 spells CASSLTASWAYEQYF. The CDR3 DNA follows: TGTGCCAGCAGTTTAACGGCTAGCTGGGCCTACGAGCAGTACTTC.

Points on this clone: Other DNA sequences within the sample encode an identical CDR3. V and J are TRBV7-9 and TRBJ1-5; no clear D gene. Germline CDR1 reads SEHNR; CDR2 reads FQNEAQ (reference sequence). V was trimmed by 1 base and J by 1 base, leaving 5 bases between them. There are 14 residues in the CDR3. This CDR3 is CASSLGPSNQPQHF. The CDR3 DNA reads as TGTGCCAGCAGCTTAGGCCCCAGCAATCAGCCCCAGCATTTT. The whole variable domain, remainder taken from reference TRBV7-9 and TRBJ1-5, is DTGVSQNPRHKITKRGQNVTFRCDPISEHNRLYWYRQTLGQGPEFLTYFQNEAQLEKSRLLSDRFSAERPKGSFSTLEIQRTEQGDSAMYLCASSLGPSNQPQHFGDGTRLSIL.

This clone was picked up one time. The rearrangement joins TRBV6-5 to TRBJ2-3; the D is unclear. CDR3 length: 13 amino acids. Trimming left V 7 bases short and J 6 bases short, with 14 bases between. Looked up from germline, CDR1 is MNHEY and CDR2 is SVGAGI. CDR3 nucleotide sequence: TGTGCCAGCAAAATGGACCGGGCGGATACGCAGTATTTT. This gives the protein CASKMDRADTQYF.

This chain uses TRBV7-9 with TRBJ2-7; weak D call: TRBD1 (6 bases). V was pared by 1 base and J by 3 bases, with 16 bases between. The CDR3 runs 16 residues. Germline V CDR1 and CDR2: SEHNR, FQNEAQ (reference sequence). CDR3 sequence: CASSLDGSDRRYEQYF. DNA of the CDR3: TGTGCCAGCAGCTTAGATGGATCAGACAGGCGCTACGAGCAGTACTTC. The whole variable domain, filled in from reference TRBV7-9 and TRBJ2-7, reads DTGVSQNPRHKITKRGQNVTFRCDPISEHNRLYWYRQTLGQGPEFLTYFQNEAQLEKSRLLSDRFSAERPKGSFSTLEIQRTEQGDSAMYLCASSLDGSDRRYEQYFGPGTRLTVT.

The V call is TRBV14, the J call TRBJ2-7; D call uncertain. The germline V gene encodes CDR1 SGHDN and CDR2 FVKESK. The CDR3 extends over 13 amino acids. The V and J ends lost 3 bases and 6 bases respectively, with 12 bases between them. The CDR3 loop reads CASSQAPASEQYF. The CDR3, as DNA: TGTGCCAGCAGCCAGGCCCCGGCCTCCGAGCAGTACTTC. The entire variable domain, with the rest obtained from reference TRBV14 and TRBJ2-7, is as follows: EAGVTQFPSHSVIEKGQTVTLRCDPISGHDNLYWYRRVMGKEIKFLLHFVKESKQDESGMPNNRFLAERTGGTYSTLKVQPAELEDSGVYFCASSQAPASEQYFGPGTRLTVT.

J is TRBJ2-7 and V is TRBV7-2; D uncertain. This CDR3 is 13 amino acids long. Germline V gene data show CDR1 as SGHTA and CDR2 as FQGNSA. V was cut by 2 bases and J by 2 bases, with 7 bases left in between. CDR3 bases: TGTGCCAGCAGCTTAATTGGGACCTACGAGCAGTACTTC. Its protein product is CASSLIGTYEQYF.

A note on this clone: The sample contains more than one DNA sequence encoding this CDR3. The chain has TRBV28 and TRBJ1-5; TRBD1 might be the D (5 bases). This CDR3 region has 15 residues. The germline V gene has CDR1 MDHEN and CDR2 SYDVKM. V lost 2 bases and J lost 1, with 9 bases in between. Here the CDR3 reads CASSLRGGSNQPQHF. The CDR3 DNA follows: TGTGCCAGCAGTTTAAGGGGTGGGAGCAATCAGCCCCAGCATTTT. The whole variable domain, remainder taken from reference TRBV28 and TRBJ1-5, is DVKVTQSSRYLVKRTGEKVFLECVQDMDHENMFWYRQDPGLGLRLIYFSYDVKMKEKGDIPEGYSVSREKKERFSLILESASTNQTSMYLCASSLRGGSNQPQHFGDGTRLSIL.

This clone showed up just once. The chain is built from TRBV11-2 and TRBJ2-7, with D tentatively TRBD2 (6 bases). CDR1 and CDR2 from the germline V gene are SGHAT and FQNNGV. This CDR3 comprises 15 residues. V was cut by 4 bases and J by 5 bases, with 18 bases left in between. CDR3: CASSSPFGGLDEQYF. CDR3 DNA sequence: TGTGCCAGCAGCTCCCCCTTCGGGGGTCTTGACGAGCAGTACTTC.

The gene calls are TRBV7-8 and TRBJ2-3; 8 bases agree with TRBD2. Per the germline V gene, CDR1 is SGHVS and CDR2 is FQNEAQ. The CDR3 spans 14 residues. Trimming at V came to 2 bases and at J to 6 bases, leaving 4 bases not matched to a gene. The CDR3 DNA reads as TGTGCCAGCAGCTTATGGTTAGCGGGGGATACGCAGTATTTT. Its translation is CASSLWLAGDTQYF. The full variable domain, with the rest looked up from reference TRBV7-8 and TRBJ2-3, is GAGVSQSPRYKVAKRGQDVALRCDPISGHVSLFWYQQALGQGPEFLTYFQNEAQLDKSGLPSDRFFAERPEGSVSTLKIQRTQQEDSAVYLCASSLWLAGDTQYFGPGTRLTVL.

This clone appeared once. The chain has TRBV4-1 and TRBJ2-2; TRBD1 matches 8 bases. V shed 1 base and J 7 bases; nucleotides not matched to a gene: 8. Germline V gene sequence: CDR1 MGHRA, CDR2 YSYEKL. This CDR3 is 16 amino acids long. The CDR3 region is CASSQGSGGAIGELFF. CDR3 nucleotides: TGCGCCAGCAGCCAAGGATCAGGGGGCGCGATCGGGGAGCTGTTTTTT.

This clone has a single count. This chain uses TRBV18 with TRBJ2-1, with TRBD1 as a possible D gene (5 bases). Deletions cut 3 bases from V and 8 bases from J, with 23 bases between. This CDR3 contains 17 residues. CDR1 and CDR2 (germline): KGHSH, LQKENI. The CDR3: CASSPFRAPQGVDEQFF. CDR3 DNA: TGTGCCAGCTCACCTTTTCGGGCGCCCCAGGGCGTCGATGAGCAGTTCTTC.

This chain connects TRBV19 to TRBJ1-5, with 7 bases identical to TRBD1. The CDR3 length is 16 residues. From germline, CDR1 is LNHDA and CDR2 SQIVND (reference sequence). Trimming took 5 bases from V and 0 from J; bases not matched to a gene: 7. CDR3 nucleotide sequence: TGTGCCAGTAGTCCCGGGACAGCATATAGCAATCAGCCCCAGCATTTT. The encoded protein is CASSPGTAYSNQPQHF.

The chain has TRBV7-9 and TRBJ1-1; D not resolved. The length of the CDR3 is 13 residues. The germline V and J ends were trimmed by 5 bases and 6 bases, with 13 bases remaining between them. Germline CDR1 and CDR2: SEHNR and FQNEAQ (reference sequence). The CDR3 loop reads CASSPTLSAEAFF. CDR3 DNA sequence: TGTGCCAGCAGCCCGACGCTTAGCGCTGAAGCTTTCTTT.

This clone was picked up a small number of times. This sample also contains other DNA sequences that code for the same CDR3. This CDR3 is CAWSVGQGNQPQHF. As DNA, the CDR3 is TGTGCCTGGAGTGTAGGACAGGGCAATCAGCCCCAGCATTTT. This chain uses TRBV30 with TRBJ1-5, with 7 nucleotides matching TRBD1. After removal of 0 bases from V and 2 bases from J, the junction contained 1 base not matched to a gene. The CDR3 is made up of 14 amino acids. CDR1 and CDR2 (germline): GTSNPN, SVGIG (reference sequence).

V usage is TRBV27 and J usage is TRBJ1-1; D not certain. The CDR3 is made up of 13 amino acids. With 2 bases removed from V and 4 bases from J, the gap between germline ends came to 8 bases. The germline gives CDR1 MNHEY, CDR2 SMNVEV (reference sequence). The chain's CDR3 is CASSLNGFTEAFF. In nucleotides, the CDR3 is TGTGCCAGCAGTTTAAACGGATTCACTGAAGCTTTCTTT.

In its sample, this clone was seen once. The V and J genes are TRBV11-2 and TRBJ2-7; D is uncertain. With 4 bases removed from V and 5 bases from J, the gap between germline ends came to 9 bases. Looked up from germline, CDR1 is SGHAT and CDR2 is FQNNGV. This CDR3 contains 12 residues. Here the CDR3 reads CASSWTANEQYF. In nucleotides, the CDR3 is TGTGCCAGCAGCTGGACGGCGAACGAGCAGTACTTC.

The chain couples TRBV6-6 to TRBJ1-1; the D is unclear. V lost 7 bases, J lost 0 bases, and 9 bases lay in between. The CDR3 consists of 13 residues. Germline CDR1 reads MNHNY; CDR2 reads SVGAGI (reference sequence). The chain's CDR3 is CASTDPLNTEAFF. The CDR3 nucleotides read TGTGCCAGCACCGACCCCTTGAACACTGAAGCTTTCTTT.

The chain links TRBV27 to TRBJ1-2, with a weak D call TRBD1 (6 bases). The CDR3 is 15 amino acids. Trimming removed 0 bases from V and 4 bases from J, with 12 bases in between. The V gene's germline CDR1 is MNHEY and CDR2 SMNVEV (reference sequence). The DNA of the CDR3 is TGTGCCAGCAGTTTATCAGGGGGGTCGAGCTATGGCTACACCTTC. Its protein is CASSLSGGSSYGYTF.

This rearrangement joins TRBV28 to TRBJ2-7, with unresolved D. Between the trimmed V and J ends, which lost 6 bases and 3 bases, there was a span of 18 bases. CDR1 and CDR2 (germline): MDHEN, SYDVKM. This CDR3 is built from 15 residues. This CDR3 reads CASRPGLHKFYEQYF. The DNA for the CDR3 is TGTGCCAGCAGACCGGGCCTTCACAAATTCTACGAGCAGTACTTC.

The J gene is TRBJ1-2, the V gene TRBV15, with TRBD1 matching 7 bases. V lost 5 bases to trimming and J lost 3 bases; unmatched junction nucleotides: 9. The CDR3 consists of 15 residues. CDR1 LNHNV and CDR2 YYDKDF come from the germline V gene (reference sequence). The CDR3 here is CATSGNRGVDYGYTF. CDR3 nucleotides: TGTGCCACCAGCGGCAACAGGGGCGTCGACTATGGCTACACCTTC.